These 2 T cell receptor beta chains came from one sample sequenced in a study of human T cells and chemical hapten exposure. Stated time point: patch test 1, 2 weeks after DPC sensitization. The treatment: therapeutic diphenylcyclopropenone sensitization with weekly scalp DPC. TCRdb recomputed calls from the RACE reads with MiXCR, one row per CDR3 protein. Of some 50,000 distinct CDR3 sequences detected, around 9.3% appear once; the ten largest clones hold 13%. Material: whole blood, obtained in connection with sensitization to the hapten diphenylcyclopropenone (DPC). The receptor source for this set is a woman aged 40 to 55 with alopecia areata. Some clones in this sample may be carry-over from other donors' samples.

CDR3 region: CAISERVAYEQYF. In DNA form, the CDR3 reads TGTGCCATCAGTGAGAGGGTGGCCTACGAGCAGTACTTC. The chain uses TRBV10-3 and TRBJ2-7; D unresolved. Germline CDR1 ENHRY, CDR2 SYGVKD. V was trimmed by 2 bases and J by 2 bases, leaving 7 bases between them. The CDR3 length is 13 residues.

This clonotype was counted many times. This chain connects TRBV20-1 to TRBJ2-3; possibly TRBD2 for D (6 bases). Germline values: CDR1 DFQATT, CDR2 SNEGSKA (reference sequence). CDR3 length: 15 residues. Trimming shortened V by 5 bases and J by 0 bases, and 15 bases separated the two germline ends. CDR3 nucleotides: TGCAGTGCTGATCGGCGAGCGGGTAGCACAGATACGCAGTATTTT. It codes for CSADRRAGSTDTQYF.